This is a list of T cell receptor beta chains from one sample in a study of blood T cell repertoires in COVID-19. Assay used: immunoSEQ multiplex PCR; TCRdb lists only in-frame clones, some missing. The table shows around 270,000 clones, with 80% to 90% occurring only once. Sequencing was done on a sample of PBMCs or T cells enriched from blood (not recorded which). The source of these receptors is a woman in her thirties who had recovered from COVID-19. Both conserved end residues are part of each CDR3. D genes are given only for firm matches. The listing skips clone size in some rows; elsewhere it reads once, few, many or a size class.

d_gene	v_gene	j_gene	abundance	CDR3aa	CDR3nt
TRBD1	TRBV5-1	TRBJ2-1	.	CASSRTGGAYNEQFF	TGCGCCAGCAGCAGGACAGGGGGCGCCTACAATGAGCAGTTCTTC
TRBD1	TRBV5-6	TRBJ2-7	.	CASSWGQGVREQYF	TGTGCCAGCAGCTGGGGACAGGGTGTGAGGGAGCAGTACTTC
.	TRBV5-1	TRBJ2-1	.	CASSYSDTYNEQFF	TGCGCCAGCAGCTATTCGGACACTTACAATGAGCAGTTCTTC
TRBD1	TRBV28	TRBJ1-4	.	CASSLADRNEKLFF	TGTGCCAGCAGTTTGGCGGACAGGAATGAAAAACTGTTTTTT
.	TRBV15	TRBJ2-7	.	CATSRAAEGAEQYF	TGTGCCACCAGCAGAGCCGCCGAGGGAGCCGAGCAGTACTTC
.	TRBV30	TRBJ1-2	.	CAWSVTGYGYTF	TGTGCCTGGAGTGTAACGGGGTATGGCTACACCTTC
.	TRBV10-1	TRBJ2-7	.	CASSESGESSYEQYF	TGCGCCAGCAGTGAGTCTGGGGAGTCGTCCTACGAGCAGTACTTC
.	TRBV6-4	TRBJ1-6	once	CASSDRGGSPLHF	TGTGCCAGCAGTGACAGGGGAGGTTCACCCCTCCACTTT
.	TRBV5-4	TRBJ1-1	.	CASSLDSMNTEAFF	TGTGCCAGCAGCTTGGACAGCATGAACACTGAAGCTTTCTTT
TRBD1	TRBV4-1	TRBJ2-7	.	CASSQVETGSSYEQYF	TGCGCCAGCAGCCAAGTCGAGACAGGGAGCTCCTACGAGCAGTACTTC
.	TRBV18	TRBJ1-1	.	CASSPGGGNTEAFF	TGTGCCAGCTCACCAGGGGGGGGCAACACTGAAGCTTTCTTT
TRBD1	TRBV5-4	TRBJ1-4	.	CASSFLTSRGPTNEKLFF	TGTGCCAGCAGCTTTCTGACGTCGAGGGGGCCAACTAATGAAAAACTGTTTTTT
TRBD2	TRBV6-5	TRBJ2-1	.	CASTTLAGGRNEQFF	TGTGCCAGCACCACACTAGCGGGGGGACGCAATGAGCAGTTCTTC
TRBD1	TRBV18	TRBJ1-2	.	CASSRDREGYTF	TGTGCCAGCTCGCGGGACAGAGAAGGCTACACCTTC
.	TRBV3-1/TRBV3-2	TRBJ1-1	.	CASRRRENTEAFF	TGTGCCAGCAGACGACGGGAGAACACTGAAGCTTTCTTT
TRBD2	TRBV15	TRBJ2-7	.	CATSKGLAGSYEQYF	TGTGCCACCAGCAAAGGACTAGCGGGTTCCTACGAGCAGTACTTC
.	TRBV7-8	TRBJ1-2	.	CASSPPGGSYGYTF	TGTGCCAGCAGTCCCCCGGGGGGAAGCTATGGCTACACCTTC
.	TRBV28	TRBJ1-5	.	CASHAMGRQPQHF	TGTGCCAGCCACGCAATGGGCCGTCAGCCCCAGCATTTT
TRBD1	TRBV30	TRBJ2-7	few	CAWSVRGQYEQYF	TGTGCCTGGAGTGTACGGGGACAGTACGAGCAGTACTTC
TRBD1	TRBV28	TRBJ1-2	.	CASRDRAPPYGYTF	TGTGCCAGCAGGGACAGGGCCCCTCCCTATGGCTACACCTTC
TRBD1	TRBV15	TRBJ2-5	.	CAIQGLQTQYF	TGTGCCATACAGGGGTTACAGACCCAGTACTTC
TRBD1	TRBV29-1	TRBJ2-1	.	CSAEGQGTYNEQFF	TGCAGCGCCGAGGGACAGGGGACCTACAATGAGCAGTTCTTC
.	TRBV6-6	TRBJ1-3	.	CASSSPKSSGNTIYF	TGTGCCAGCAGTTCCCCCAAGAGCTCTGGAAACACCATATATTTT
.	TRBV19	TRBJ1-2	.	CASNIRGAANYGYTF	TGTGCCAGTAATATCAGGGGAGCTGCTAACTATGGCTACACCTTC
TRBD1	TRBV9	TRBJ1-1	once	CASSPYTGDTEAFF	TGTGCCAGCAGCCCCTACACAGGGGACACTGAAGCTTTCTTT
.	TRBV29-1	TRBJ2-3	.	CSVGPSTDTQYF	TGCAGCGTTGGGCCTAGTACAGATACGCAGTATTTT
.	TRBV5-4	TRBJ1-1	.	CASSLWQLNTEAFF	TGTGCCAGCAGCTTATGGCAGTTGAACACTGAAGCTTTCTTT
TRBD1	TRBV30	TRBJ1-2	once	CASQIPGGASYTF	TGTGCCTCTCAGATACCAGGGGGCGCGAGCTACACCTTC
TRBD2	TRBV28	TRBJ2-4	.	CASSLLGTSGGDGKNIQYF	TGTGCCAGCAGTTTATTGGGGACTAGCGGGGGGGACGGAAAAAACATTCAGTACTTC